This TCR beta chain is from a study of blood T cell repertoires in COVID-19. About the study: Italy, Spain and the United States were the sources of the convalescent and acute COVID-19 samples.

The repertoire was sequenced with immunoSEQ multiplex PCR; TCRdb's copy has only in-frame clones and lacks some. The sample lists 250,000 to 300,000 clones; approximately 88% were seen once. The receptor's source is a woman in her seventies with COVID-19, enrolled during active disease. Input material: peripheral blood.

The CDR3 region is CASSKRDSQHYEQYF. CDR3 coding DNA: TGTGCCAGCAGCAAAAGGGACAGCCAACACTACGAGCAGTACTTC. The V and J genes are TRBV21-1 and TRBJ2-7; the DNA was not compared with TRBD1, the D call given in the table. TRBV21-1 is described as a pseudogene. The CDR3 extends over 15 amino acids.